The T cell receptor (beta chain) under discussion was sequenced for a study of cytomegalovirus exposure and HLA in healthy donors. At the level of the study: It was reported in a later analysis that the 95 to 150 validation repertoires used the same platform as the 550 to 800 first-cohort repertoires. Study conclusions and caveats: Altogether, 164 TCR beta chains were recorded as cytomegalovirus-associated. Most TCR sequences showed up rarely, but some public TCRs showed up in many donors.

Separation from the roughly 690-subject first cohort characterized the roughly 130-subject validation cohort, to which the donors belonged. The CDR3 consists of 18 residues. Germline CDR1 is SGHVS and CDR2 is FNYEAQ. With 5 bases clipped from V and 5 bases from J, the junction kept 18 bases outside the gene matches. With respect to this clone: Its antigen is currently unknown.

The table came from immunoSEQ multiplex PCR; TCRdb's copy has only in-frame clones and leaves some out. The table includes more than 250,000 clones, 86% detected once. The J gene is TRBJ2-5, the V gene TRBV7-6, with TRBD2 matching over 9 bases. This TCR was recovered from a woman younger than 35 in good health and CMV-seronegative. Sequencing was performed on PBMCs. The CDR3 reads CASSPSEGSGSVWETQYF. The DNA of the CDR3 is TGTGCCAGCAGCCCTAGTGAAGGTAGCGGGAGTGTCTGGGAGACCCAGTACTTC.